The 23 T cell receptor beta chains presented below share a single source sample, sequenced in a study of beta chain features in type 1 diabetes. Study-level results: People with Type 1 diabetes carried modestly yet significantly shorter TCRB CDR3s in all four CD4+ subsets.

All of the isolated RNA was reverse transcribed, so expressed TCRB transcripts were sequenced. The table came from immunoSEQ multiplex PCR; TCRdb's copy has only in-frame clones and leaves some out. This sample yields roughly 280,000 clones, of which roughly 25% are seen a single time; roughly 0.011% belongs to the top ten. These receptors' antigens are unknown. Sequenced input: naive CD4+ T cells from blood. The receptors derive from a woman aged 25 to 39 with type 1 diabetes.

The V gene is TRBV4-2, the J gene TRBJ1-5; 11 positions agree with TRBD1. The germline gives CDR1 LGHNA, CDR2 YNFKEQ. This CDR3 contains 15 residues. V lost 0 bases and J lost 7; bases outside the gene matches: 2. Here the CDR3 DNA reads TGTGCCAGCAGCCAAGAGGACAGGGGGCGACAGCCCCAGCATTTT. Its translation is CASSQEDRGRQPQHF.

This clone was seen more than once but under ten times. This rearrangement joins TRBV6-1 to TRBJ2-1; possibly TRBD2 for D (6 bases). The germline V gene has CDR1 MNHNS and CDR2 SASEGT. The CDR3 is 14 amino acids. Trimming took off 8 bases at V and 9 bases at J, with 20 bases between the two ends. DNA of the CDR3: TGTGCCAGCGCATCACGGACGGACGGGGGTGAGCAGTTCTTC. It encodes CASASRTDGGEQFF.

The rearrangement links TRBV18 to TRBJ2-1, with D possibly matching TRBD2 (5 bases). The germline V gene encodes CDR1 KGHSH and CDR2 LQKENI. The CDR3 totals 17 residues. The ends were cut back, 2 bases at V and 5 bases at J, with 19 bases in the middle. CDR3: CASSPYLTGSIDNEQFF. CDR3 nucleotide sequence: TGTGCCAGCTCACCATACTTGACGGGAAGTATCGACAATGAGCAGTTCTTC.

This clone has a handful of counts. This chain uses TRBV18 with TRBJ1-5; the D gene is possibly TRBD1 (6 bases). The V and J ends lost 0 bases and 2 bases respectively, with 14 bases between them. The germline V gene encodes CDR1 KGHSH and CDR2 LQKENI. This CDR3 spans 17 amino acids. CDR3 coding DNA: TGTGCCAGCTCACCACCCTCGGGGGGCGAAGGCAATCAGCCCCAGCATTTT. This encodes CASSPPSGGEGNQPQHF. Using reference TRBV18 and TRBJ1-5 for the parts outside the CDR3, the full variable domain is NAGVMQNPRHLVRRRGQEARLRCSPMKGHSHVYWYRQLPEEGLKFMVYLQKENIIDESGMPKERFSAEFPKEGPSILRIQQVVRGDSAAYFCASSPPSGGEGNQPQHFGDGTRLSIL.

The chain employs TRBV5-1 and TRBJ1-1, with TRBD1 identical over 8 bases. This CDR3 has 13 amino acids. The V and J ends lost 4 bases and 4 bases, in that order; junction bases with no gene match: 3. Per the germline V gene, CDR1 is SGHRS and CDR2 is YFSETQ. In DNA, the CDR3 is TGCGCCAGCAGCCAAGGACAGGGCACTGAAGCTTTCTTT. Translation: CASSQGQGTEAFF.

There are a few counts of this clone. J is TRBJ2-7 and V is TRBV11-2, with TRBD2 matching over 8 bases. The germline V gene encodes CDR1 SGHAT and CDR2 FQNNGV. This CDR3 contains 14 residues. J gave up 5 bases and V 1 base, and 4 bases lay outside the gene matches. The CDR3 sequence: CASSLVGAGDEQYF. In DNA form, the CDR3 reads TGTGCCAGCAGCTTAGTGGGAGCGGGAGACGAGCAGTACTTC.

The V call is TRBV2, the J call TRBJ2-5; D is unclear. Between the trimmed V and J ends, which lost 6 bases and 5 bases, there was a span of 22 bases. Germline lookup yields CDR1 SNHLY and CDR2 FYNNEI. The CDR3 totals 16 residues. The CDR3 nucleotides are TGTGCCAGCAGCGCGTCCCTAGGAGCCTTCATGGAGACCCAGTACTTC. As protein: CASSASLGAFMETQYF.

The CDR3: CSVEEDQGHTDTQYF. The CDR3 bases are TGCAGCGTTGAAGAGGATCAGGGTCACACAGATACGCAGTATTTT. The chain is built from TRBV29-1 and TRBJ2-3; possibly TRBD1 for D (5 bases). Trimming pared 0 bases from V and 2 bases from J, leaving 12 bases between. The germline gives CDR1 SQVTM, CDR2 ANQGSEA. The CDR3 length is 15 residues.

This sequence joins TRBV20-1 and TRBJ1-1, with 8 bases that match TRBD1. Germline trimming cut 6 bases from V and 10 bases from J; bases unmatched to any gene: 4. The CDR3 consists of 10 residues. The germline V gene encodes CDR1 DFQATT and CDR2 SNEGSKA (reference sequence). The CDR3: CSALRGRAFF. The CDR3 nucleotides read TGCAGTGCACTCAGGGGGCGAGCTTTCTTT.

The table lists this clone with a few counts. The V and J genes are TRBV29-1 and TRBJ2-3, with 8 bases identical to TRBD2. Germline V gene sequence: CDR1 SQVTM, CDR2 ANQGSEA. CDR3 length: 15 residues. V shed 4 bases, J shed 1 base, and the junction held 7 bases outside the gene matches. The CDR3 reads CSVVWTSPGTDTQYF. Written as DNA, the CDR3 is TGCAGCGTTGTTTGGACTAGCCCAGGCACAGATACGCAGTATTTT.

This clone occurred a few times. This rearrangement joins TRBV10-2 to TRBJ2-1, with TRBD1 identical over 9 bases. V was pared by 7 bases and J by 13 bases, with 11 bases of the junction left unmatched. Germline assignment: CDR1 WSHSY and CDR2 SAAADI. The CDR3 extends over 13 amino acids. The CDR3: CASTVDRGNRQFF. CDR3 sequence (DNA): TGCGCCAGCACCGTAGACAGGGGGAACCGTCAGTTCTTC.

The J gene is TRBJ2-5, the V gene TRBV5-1, with TRBD1 matching 9 bases. Germline CDR1 and CDR2: SGHRS and YFSETQ. Germline trimming cut 4 bases from V and 5 bases from J; bases unmatched to any gene: 9. The CDR3 has 15 residues. The CDR3 sequence: CASSRDRVRHETQYF. DNA of the CDR3: TGCGCCAGCAGCCGGGACAGGGTCCGACACGAGACCCAGTACTTC.

This clone turned up a few times. This chain connects TRBV7-2 to TRBJ2-5, with D perhaps matching TRBD2 (5 bases). Germline V gene lookup returns CDR1 SGHTA and CDR2 FQGNSA. V dropped 1 base and J dropped 4 bases, with 10 bases sitting between them. The CDR3 length is 14 residues. As DNA, the CDR3 is TGTGCCAGCAGCTTAGGAGGGATAATAGAGACCCAGTACTTC. Amino acids: CASSLGGIIETQYF.

This chain connects TRBV29-1 to TRBJ1-4; 7 positions agree with TRBD1. Germline values: CDR1 SQVTM, CDR2 ANQGSEA. The junction had 9 bases not matched to a gene; V was cut back by 5 bases and J by 6 bases. The CDR3 runs to 14 residues. The CDR3 sequence is CSVHIGGADEKLFF. The CDR3 region has the DNA TGCAGCGTTCACATAGGGGGCGCCGATGAAAAACTGTTTTTT.

The gene calls are TRBV15 and TRBJ1-2; no firm D call. Germline loops: CDR1 LNHNV, CDR2 YYDKDF (reference sequence). Trimming removed 2 bases at V and 7 bases at J, with 20 bases between. The CDR3 is 16 residues long. In DNA, the CDR3 is TGTGCCACCAGCAGACCTACCGCCTCAGGCTCTGGTGGCTACACCTTC. This translates into CATSRPTASGSGGYTF.

The gene calls are TRBV5-1 and TRBJ2-5; D is perhaps TRBD1 (7 bases). With 4 bases removed from V and 2 bases from J, the gap between germline ends came to 12 bases. The CDR3 loop spans 14 amino acids. From germline, CDR1 is SGHRS and CDR2 YFSETQ. This chain's CDR3 is CASSAGQPQETQYF. In DNA, the CDR3 is TGCGCCAGCAGCGCGGGACAGCCTCAAGAGACCCAGTACTTC.

The rearrangement links TRBV10-3 to TRBJ1-5, with D possibly TRBD1 on 5 matching bases. CDR1 and CDR2 (germline): ENHRY, SYGVKD. V lost 0 bases, J lost 7 bases, and 7 bases lay in between. The CDR3 contains 13 residues. DNA of the CDR3: TGTGCCATCAGTGAGTCCCAGGGCCAGCCCCAGCATTTT. Amino acid sequence: CAISESQGQPQHF.

The chain recombines TRBV30 with TRBJ2-3, with 10 bases lining up with TRBD2. Germline trimming cut 4 bases from V and 4 bases from J; bases unmatched to any gene: 14. CDR1 and CDR2 from the germline V gene are GTSNPN and SVGIG (reference sequence). CDR3 length: 17 residues. CDR3 region: CAWIIILAGGQADTQYF. The CDR3 DNA reads TGTGCCTGGATTATCATATTAGCGGGAGGTCAGGCAGATACGCAGTATTTT.

The sample holds a few counts of this clone. The chain uses TRBV7-9 and TRBJ2-5; D might be TRBD1 (5 bases). The CDR3 contains 15 residues. Trimming removed 1 base from V and 0 bases from J, with 9 bases in between. The germline CDR1 and CDR2 sequences are SEHNR and FQNEAQ (reference sequence). CDR3 DNA sequence: TGTGCCAGCAGCTTAGTAGGGGCTTACCAAGAGACCCAGTACTTC. This translates into CASSLVGAYQETQYF. The whole variable domain, filled in from reference TRBV7-9 and TRBJ2-5, reads DTGVSQNPRHKITKRGQNVTFRCDPISEHNRLYWYRQTLGQGPEFLTYFQNEAQLEKSRLLSDRFSAERPKGSFSTLEIQRTEQGDSAMYLCASSLVGAYQETQYFGPGTRLLVL.

This clone was found a few times. The chain recombines TRBV28 with TRBJ2-7, with D perhaps matching TRBD2 (6 bases). CDR3 size: 13 residues. Germline values: CDR1 MDHEN, CDR2 SYDVKM. Trimming removed 6 bases at V and 2 bases at J, with 11 bases between. DNA of the CDR3: TGTGCCAGCAGCATAGCGGAACCCTACGAGCAGTACTTC. It specifies CASSIAEPYEQYF.

This clone was detected a few times. The chain carries TRBV18 and TRBJ2-7, with D possibly TRBD1 on 6 matching bases. V gave up 5 bases and J gave up 0 bases, with 14 bases separating them. CDR3 length: 15 residues. Per the germline V gene, CDR1 is KGHSH and CDR2 is LQKENI. CDR3 loop: CASSVTDSLSYEQYF. The CDR3 region has the DNA TGTGCCAGCTCAGTAACGGACAGCCTCTCCTACGAGCAGTACTTC.

This clone has more than one count but fewer than ten. The chain employs TRBV28 and TRBJ2-3; TRBD2 agrees at 12 bases. There are 14 residues in the CDR3. Germline CDR1 MDHEN, CDR2 SYDVKM. Trimming cost V 9 bases and J 4 bases; bases outside gene matches: 5. For the CDR3, the DNA is TGTGCCAGTACGACTAGCGGGAGTGCAGATACGCAGTATTTT. Protein product: CASTTSGSADTQYF.

This chain connects TRBV5-1 to TRBJ2-3, with 8 nucleotides matching TRBD1. Germline-derived CDR1 and CDR2 are SGHRS and YFSETQ. The length of the CDR3 is 13 residues. V gave up 4 bases and J gave up 4 bases; unmatched junction bases: 2. This chain's CDR3 is CASSATGADTQYF. CDR3 in DNA: TGCGCCAGCAGCGCGACAGGGGCAGATACGCAGTATTTT.